Given below is one TCR beta chain in context. Germline loops: CDR1 SGHTA, CDR2 FQGNSA. V was trimmed by 5 bases and J by 4 bases, leaving 11 bases between them. This CDR3 is 13 amino acids long. As processed by the authors: Reference gene primer amplification gave estimated nucleated cell counts. TCRdb's copy holds only in-frame clones and misses some; the assay was immunoSEQ multiplex PCR. V and J calls and clone size follow that table, whereas D and trimming were derived from the DNA. The sample has about 330,000 clones, roughly 90% seen once. The sample comes from a study of blood T cell repertoires in COVID-19. Whole-study context: Both acute and convalescent COVID-19 samples were obtained from the United States, Italy and Spain. PBMCs, B-cell-depleted T cells, or T cells were the source of the cDNA or gDNA that made up the material.

This receptor was obtained from a woman in her forties or fifties with active or convalescent COVID-19. Material: peripheral blood. This chain uses TRBV7-2 with TRBJ1-2; D is perhaps TRBD1 (6 bases). CDR3: CASSPDRLYGYTF. The CDR3 bases are TGTGCCAGCAGCCCGGACAGACTCTATGGCTACACCTTC.